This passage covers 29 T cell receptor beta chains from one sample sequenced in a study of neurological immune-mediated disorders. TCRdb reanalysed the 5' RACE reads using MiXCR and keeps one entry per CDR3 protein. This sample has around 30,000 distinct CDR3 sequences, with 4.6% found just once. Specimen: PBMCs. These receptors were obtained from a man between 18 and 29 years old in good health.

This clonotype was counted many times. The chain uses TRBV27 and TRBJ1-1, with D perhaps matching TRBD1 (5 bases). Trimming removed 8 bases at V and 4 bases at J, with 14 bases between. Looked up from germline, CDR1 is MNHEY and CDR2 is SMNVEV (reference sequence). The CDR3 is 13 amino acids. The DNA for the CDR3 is TGTGCCAGCGGTAGTTTGGGGGGCACTGAAGCTTTCTTT. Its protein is CASGSLGGTEAFF.

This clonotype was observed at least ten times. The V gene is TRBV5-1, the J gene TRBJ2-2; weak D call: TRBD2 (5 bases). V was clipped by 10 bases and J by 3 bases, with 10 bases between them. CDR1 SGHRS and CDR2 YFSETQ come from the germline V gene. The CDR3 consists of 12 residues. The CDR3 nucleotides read TGCGCCGCGGGTAGTTACACCGGGGAGCTGTTTTTT. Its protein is CAAGSYTGELFF.

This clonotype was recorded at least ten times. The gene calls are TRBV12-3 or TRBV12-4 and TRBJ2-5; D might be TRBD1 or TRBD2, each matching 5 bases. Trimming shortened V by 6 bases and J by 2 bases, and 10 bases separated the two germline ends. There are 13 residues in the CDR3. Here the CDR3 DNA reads TGTGCCAGCAGCCGGGACGAGCAAGAGACCCAGTACTTC. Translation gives CASSRDEQETQYF.

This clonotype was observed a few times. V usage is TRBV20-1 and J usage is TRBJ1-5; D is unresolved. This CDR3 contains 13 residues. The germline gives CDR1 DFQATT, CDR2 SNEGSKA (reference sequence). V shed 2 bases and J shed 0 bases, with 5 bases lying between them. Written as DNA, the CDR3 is TGCAGTGCTAGACTATATAGCAATCAGCCCCAGCATTTT. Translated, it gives CSARLYSNQPQHF.

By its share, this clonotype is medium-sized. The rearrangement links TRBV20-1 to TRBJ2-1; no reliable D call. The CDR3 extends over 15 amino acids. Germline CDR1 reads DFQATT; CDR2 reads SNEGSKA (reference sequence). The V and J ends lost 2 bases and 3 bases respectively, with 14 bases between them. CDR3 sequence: CSARRLYALYNEQFF. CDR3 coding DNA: TGCAGTGCTAGAAGACTGTACGCCCTCTACAATGAGCAGTTCTTC.

CDR3 region: CSARGVLDDSPLHF. CDR3 DNA: TGCAGTGCTAGGGGGGTGTTAGATGATTCACCCCTCCACTTT. The V and J genes are TRBV20-1 and TRBJ1-6; D is possibly TRBD1 (5 bases). The germline CDR1 and CDR2 sequences are DFQATT and SNEGSKA (reference sequence). There are 14 residues in the CDR3. V dropped 3 bases and J dropped 8 bases, with 14 bases sitting between them.

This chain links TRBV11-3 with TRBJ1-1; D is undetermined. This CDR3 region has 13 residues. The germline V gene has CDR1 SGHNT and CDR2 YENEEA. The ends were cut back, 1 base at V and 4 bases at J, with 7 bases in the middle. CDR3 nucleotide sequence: TGTGCCAGCAGCTTAGTTCGGGGCACTGAAGCTTTCTTT. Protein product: CASSLVRGTEAFF.

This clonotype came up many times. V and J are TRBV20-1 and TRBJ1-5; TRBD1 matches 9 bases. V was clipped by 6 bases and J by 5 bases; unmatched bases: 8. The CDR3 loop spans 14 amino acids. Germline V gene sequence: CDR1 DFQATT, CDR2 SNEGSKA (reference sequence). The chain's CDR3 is CSASRDRAYQPQHF. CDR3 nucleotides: TGCAGTGCAAGCCGGGACAGGGCGTATCAGCCCCAGCATTTT.

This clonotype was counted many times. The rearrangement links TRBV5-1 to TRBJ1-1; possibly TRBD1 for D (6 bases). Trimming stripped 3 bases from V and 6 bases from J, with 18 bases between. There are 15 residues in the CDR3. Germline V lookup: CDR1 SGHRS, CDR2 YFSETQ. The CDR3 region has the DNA TGCGCCAGCAGCTCCACGATGGGGGCCGGGGCTGAAGCTTTCTTT. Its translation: CASSSTMGAGAEAFF.

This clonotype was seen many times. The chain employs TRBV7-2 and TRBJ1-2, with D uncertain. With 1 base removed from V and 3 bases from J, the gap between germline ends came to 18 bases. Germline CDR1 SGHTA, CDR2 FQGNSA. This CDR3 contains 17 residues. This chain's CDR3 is CASSLDLQTQSDYGYTF. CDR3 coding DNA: TGTGCCAGCAGCTTAGACCTACAGACACAAAGTGACTATGGCTACACCTTC. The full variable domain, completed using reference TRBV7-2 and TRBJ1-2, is GAGVSQSPSNKVTEKGKDVELRCDPISGHTALYWYRQSLGQGLEFLIYFQGNSAPDKSGLPSDRFSAERTGGSVSTLTIQRTQQEDSAVYLCASSLDLQTQSDYGYTFGSGTRLTVV.

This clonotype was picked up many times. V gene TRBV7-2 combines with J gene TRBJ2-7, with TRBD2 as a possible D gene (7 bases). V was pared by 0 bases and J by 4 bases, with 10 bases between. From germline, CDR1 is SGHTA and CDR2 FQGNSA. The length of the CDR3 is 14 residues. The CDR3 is CASSLAGGLYEQYF. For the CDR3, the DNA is TGTGCCAGCAGCTTAGCGGGGGGGCTGTACGAGCAGTACTTC. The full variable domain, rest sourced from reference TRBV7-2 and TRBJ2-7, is GAGVSQSPSNKVTEKGKDVELRCDPISGHTALYWYRQSLGQGLEFLIYFQGNSAPDKSGLPSDRFSAERTGGSVSTLTIQRTQQEDSAVYLCASSLAGGLYEQYFGPGTRLTVT.

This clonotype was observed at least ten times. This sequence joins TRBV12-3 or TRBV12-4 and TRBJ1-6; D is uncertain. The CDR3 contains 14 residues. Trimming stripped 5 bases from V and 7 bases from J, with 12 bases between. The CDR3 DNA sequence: TGTGCCAGCAGTCCTTTAGCGACAAATTCACCCCTCCACTTT. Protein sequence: CASSPLATNSPLHF.

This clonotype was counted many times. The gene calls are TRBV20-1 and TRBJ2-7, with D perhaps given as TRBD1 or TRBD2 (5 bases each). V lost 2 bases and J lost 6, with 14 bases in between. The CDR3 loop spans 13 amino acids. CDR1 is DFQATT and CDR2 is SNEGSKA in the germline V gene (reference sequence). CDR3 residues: CSARQGADGEQYF. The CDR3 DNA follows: TGCAGTGCTAGACAGGGAGCCGATGGCGAGCAGTACTTC.

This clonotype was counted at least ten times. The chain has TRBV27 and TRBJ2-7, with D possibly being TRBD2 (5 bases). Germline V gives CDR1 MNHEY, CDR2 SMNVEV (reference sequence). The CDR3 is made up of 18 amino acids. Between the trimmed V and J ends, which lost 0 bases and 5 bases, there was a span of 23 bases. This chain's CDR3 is CASSLSFPNGLSAHEQYF. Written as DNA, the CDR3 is TGTGCCAGCAGTTTATCCTTCCCAAATGGACTGTCCGCCCACGAGCAGTACTTC.

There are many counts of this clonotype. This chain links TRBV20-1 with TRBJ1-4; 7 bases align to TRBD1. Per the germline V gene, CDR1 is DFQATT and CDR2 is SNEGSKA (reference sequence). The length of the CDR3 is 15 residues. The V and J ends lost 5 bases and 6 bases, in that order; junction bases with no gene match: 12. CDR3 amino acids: CSAGGVGTEYEKLFF. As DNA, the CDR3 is TGCAGTGCTGGGGGGGTCGGGACAGAATATGAAAAACTGTTTTTT.

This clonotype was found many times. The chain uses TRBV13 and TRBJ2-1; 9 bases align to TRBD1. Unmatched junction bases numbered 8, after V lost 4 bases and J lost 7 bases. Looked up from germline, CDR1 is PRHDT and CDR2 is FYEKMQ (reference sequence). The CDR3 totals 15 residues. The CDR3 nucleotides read TGTGCCAGCAGCTCACCGGGACAGGGTAATAATGAGCAGTTCTTC. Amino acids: CASSSPGQGNNEQFF. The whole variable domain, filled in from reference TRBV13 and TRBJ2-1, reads AAGVIQSPRHLIKEKRETATLKCYPIPRHDTVYWYQQGPGQDPQFLISFYEKMQSDKGSIPDRFSAQQFSDYHSELNMSSLELGDSALYFCASSSPGQGNNEQFFGPGTRLTVL.

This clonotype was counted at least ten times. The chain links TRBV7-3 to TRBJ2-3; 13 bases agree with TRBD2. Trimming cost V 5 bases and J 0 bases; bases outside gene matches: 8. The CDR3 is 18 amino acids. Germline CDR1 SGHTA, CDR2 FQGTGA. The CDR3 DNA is TGTGCCAGCAGCCCCGGACTAGCGGGGGATTATAGCACAGATACGCAGTATTTT. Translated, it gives CASSPGLAGDYSTDTQYF.

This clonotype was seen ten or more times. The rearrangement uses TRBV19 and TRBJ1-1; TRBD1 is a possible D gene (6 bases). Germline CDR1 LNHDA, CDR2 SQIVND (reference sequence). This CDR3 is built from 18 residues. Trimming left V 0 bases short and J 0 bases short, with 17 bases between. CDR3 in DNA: TGTGCCAGTAGTATAGAGGGAGGGGGGCGGACCGTGAACACTGAAGCTTTCTTT. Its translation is CASSIEGGGRTVNTEAFF.

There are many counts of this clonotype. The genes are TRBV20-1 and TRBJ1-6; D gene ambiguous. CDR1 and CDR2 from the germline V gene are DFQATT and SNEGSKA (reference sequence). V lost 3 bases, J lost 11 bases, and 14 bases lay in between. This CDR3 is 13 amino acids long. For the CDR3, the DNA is TGCAGTGCTAGTGTAAATGGGCGTCCACCCCTCCACTTT. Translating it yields CSASVNGRPPLHF.

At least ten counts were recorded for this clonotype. CDR3 amino acids: CASSSGQVVSYEQYF. The CDR3, as DNA: TGTGCCAGCAGTTCCGGACAGGTCGTCTCCTACGAGCAGTACTTC. The chain couples TRBV28 to TRBJ2-7, with TRBD1 identical over 7 bases. The germline CDR1 and CDR2 sequences are MDHEN and SYDVKM. Trimming took 4 bases from V and 0 from J; bases not matched to a gene: 6. This CDR3 has 15 residues. The full variable domain, in which reference TRBV28 and TRBJ2-7 provide the parts outside the CDR3, is DVKVTQSSRYLVKRTGEKVFLECVQDMDHENMFWYRQDPGLGLRLIYFSYDVKMKEKGDIPEGYSVSREKKERFSLILESASTNQTSMYLCASSSGQVVSYEQYFGPGTRLTVT.

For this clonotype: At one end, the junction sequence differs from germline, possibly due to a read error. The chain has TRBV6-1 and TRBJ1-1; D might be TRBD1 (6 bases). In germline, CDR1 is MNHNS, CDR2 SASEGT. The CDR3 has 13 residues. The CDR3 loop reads CARSAARGTEAFF. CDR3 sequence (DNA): TGTGCCAGAAGTGCGGCGAGGGGGACTGAAGCTTTCTTT.

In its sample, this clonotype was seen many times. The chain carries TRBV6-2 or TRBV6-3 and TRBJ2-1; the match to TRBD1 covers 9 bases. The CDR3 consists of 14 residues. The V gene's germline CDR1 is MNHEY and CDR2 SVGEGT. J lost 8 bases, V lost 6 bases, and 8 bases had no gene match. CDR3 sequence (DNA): TGTGCCAGCAGGAAAACAGGGGGCTTCGATGAGCAGTTCTTC. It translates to CASRKTGGFDEQFF.

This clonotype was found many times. In DNA, the CDR3 is TGCAGCGTTGAAAGACAGCGCACTAACTATGGCTACACCTTC. Translating it yields CSVERQRTNYGYTF. V usage is TRBV29-1 and J usage is TRBJ1-2; D possibly corresponds to TRBD1 (5 bases). V was cut by 2 bases and J by 0 bases, with 10 bases left in between. This CDR3 is built from 14 residues. Germline values: CDR1 SQVTM, CDR2 ANQGSEA.

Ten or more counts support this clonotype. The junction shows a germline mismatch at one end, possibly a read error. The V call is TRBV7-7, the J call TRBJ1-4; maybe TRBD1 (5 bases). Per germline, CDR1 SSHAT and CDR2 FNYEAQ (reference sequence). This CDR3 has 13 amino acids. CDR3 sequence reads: CASSPRVNEKLFF. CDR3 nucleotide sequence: TGTGCTAGCAGCCCCAGGGTTAATGAAAAACTGTTTTTT.

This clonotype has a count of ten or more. In DNA, the CDR3 is TGCAGTGCTAGAAGGAGCAGCCTCGAGCAGTACTTC. Its translation: CSARRSSLEQYF. The rearrangement links TRBV20-1 to TRBJ2-7; D not resolved. Per germline, CDR1 DFQATT and CDR2 SNEGSKA (reference sequence). V lost 2 bases, J lost 6 bases, and 11 bases lay in between. The CDR3 spans 12 residues.

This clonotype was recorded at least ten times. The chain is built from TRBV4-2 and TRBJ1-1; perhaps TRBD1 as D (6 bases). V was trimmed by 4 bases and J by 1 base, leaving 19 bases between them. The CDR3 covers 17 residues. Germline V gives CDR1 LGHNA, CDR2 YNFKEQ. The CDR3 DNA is TGTGCCAGCAGCCCAAACTACAGGGTAGGTACGAACACTGAAGCTTTCTTT. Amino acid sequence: CASSPNYRVGTNTEAFF.

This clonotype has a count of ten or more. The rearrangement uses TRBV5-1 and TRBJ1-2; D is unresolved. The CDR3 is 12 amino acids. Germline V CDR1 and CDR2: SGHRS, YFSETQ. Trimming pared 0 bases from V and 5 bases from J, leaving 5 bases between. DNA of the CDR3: TGCGCCAGCAGCTTGGATGAATATGGCTACACCTTC. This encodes CASSLDEYGYTF.

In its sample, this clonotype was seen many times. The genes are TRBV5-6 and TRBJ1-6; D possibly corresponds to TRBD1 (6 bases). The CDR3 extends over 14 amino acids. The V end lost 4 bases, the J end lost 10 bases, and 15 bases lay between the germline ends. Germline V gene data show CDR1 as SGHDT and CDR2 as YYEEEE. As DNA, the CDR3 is TGTGCCAGCAGCCCGGACAGAGGGGAATCACCCCTCCACTTT. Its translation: CASSPDRGESPLHF.

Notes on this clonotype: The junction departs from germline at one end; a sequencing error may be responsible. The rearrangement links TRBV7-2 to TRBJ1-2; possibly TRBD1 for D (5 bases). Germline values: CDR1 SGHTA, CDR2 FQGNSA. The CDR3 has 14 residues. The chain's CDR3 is CASTRRGEAYGYTF. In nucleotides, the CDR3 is TGTGCAAGCACACGACGGGGGGAGGCCTATGGCTACACCTTC.